The 28 T cell receptor beta chains below all came from one sample that was sequenced in a study of cytomegalovirus exposure and HLA in healthy donors. PCR involved 60 Vbeta and 13 Jbeta primers. The method was immunoSEQ multiplex PCR; TCRdb's version includes in-frame clones alone and lacks a portion of them. This sample yields 170,000 or so clones, of which about four fifths are seen a single time; roughly 5% belongs to the top ten. Sequenced input: PBMCs. These receptors were taken from a girl between 5 and 17 years old in good health and CMV-seropositive.

The chain recombines TRBV9 with TRBJ2-7, with 9 bases lining up with TRBD1. Germline V CDR1 and CDR2: SGDLS, YYNGEE. This CDR3 spans 15 amino acids. With V trimmed by 3 bases and J by 1 base, 5 bases remained unmatched. The CDR3 DNA follows: TGTGCCAGCAGCGAACCCGGGACAGGGTCCTACGAGCAGTACTTC. Protein product: CASSEPGTGSYEQYF. The full variable domain, rest sourced from reference TRBV9 and TRBJ2-7, is DSGVTQTPKHLITATGQRVTLRCSPRSGDLSVYWYQQSLDQGLQFLIQYYNGEERAKGNILERFSAQQFPDLHSELNLSSLELGDSALYFCASSEPGTGSYEQYFGPGTRLTVT.

The chain combines TRBV6-5 with TRBJ1-1; 11 bases line up with TRBD1. CDR3 size: 14 residues. Germline lookup yields CDR1 MNHEY and CDR2 SVGAGI. V lost 7 bases to trimming and J lost 8 bases; unmatched junction nucleotides: 9. CDR3 sequence (DNA): TGTGCCAGCACCACACCCGGGACAGGGGGGGAAGCTTTCTTT. Its translation is CASTTPGTGGEAFF.

The CDR3 loop is CASSLGGDTDWNNSPLHF. CDR3 DNA sequence: TGTGCCAGCAGTTTAGGGGGGGATACGGACTGGAATAATTCACCCCTCCACTTT. The chain has TRBV27 and TRBJ1-6; D possibly corresponds to TRBD1 (5 bases). Germline V gene lookup returns CDR1 MNHEY and CDR2 SMNVEV (reference sequence). There are 18 residues in the CDR3. The V gene lost 2 bases and the J gene lost 5 bases, with 19 bases spanning the gap.

This chain connects TRBV7-9 to TRBJ2-7, with 7 bases identical to TRBD1. With V trimmed by 4 bases and J by 3 bases, 9 bases remained unmatched. The CDR3 has 15 amino acids. Germline V gives CDR1 SEHNR, CDR2 FQNEAQ (reference sequence). This CDR3 is CASSSSPGGLYEQYF. The CDR3 DNA follows: TGTGCCAGCAGCTCATCTCCAGGGGGTCTCTACGAGCAGTACTTC. The whole variable domain, filled in from reference TRBV7-9 and TRBJ2-7, reads DTGVSQNPRHKITKRGQNVTFRCDPISEHNRLYWYRQTLGQGPEFLTYFQNEAQLEKSRLLSDRFSAERPKGSFSTLEIQRTEQGDSAMYLCASSSSPGGLYEQYFGPGTRLTVT.

The rearrangement uses TRBV5-6 and TRBJ1-5; D remains ambiguous. The CDR3 runs 15 residues. The germline gives CDR1 SGHDT, CDR2 YYEEEE. Trimming pared 0 bases from V and 2 bases from J, leaving 9 bases between. CDR3 in amino acids: CASSLGGEGNQPQHF. The CDR3 DNA is TGTGCCAGCAGCTTGGGCGGTGAGGGCAATCAGCCCCAGCATTTT.

V and J are TRBV7-6 and TRBJ1-4; possibly TRBD1 for D (5 bases). CDR1 is SGHVS, CDR2 FNYEAQ, per germline. The CDR3 length is 14 residues. The V and J ends lost 5 bases and 6 bases respectively, with 13 bases between them. The CDR3 DNA follows: TGTGCCAGCAGCCCCCTGGGACTGTATGAAAAACTGTTTTTT. Amino acids: CASSPLGLYEKLFF.

This clone was observed a single time. V and J are TRBV30 and TRBJ1-3; D gene unclear. Trimming cost V 5 bases and J 1 base, with 21 bases left between them. Germline-derived CDR1 and CDR2 are GTSNPN and SVGIG (reference sequence). The CDR3 has 17 amino acids. CDR3 amino acids: CAWRLRDFTKSGNTIYF. The CDR3 coding sequence is TGTGCCTGGCGACTAAGAGACTTTACAAAATCTGGAAACACCATATATTTT.

V and J are TRBV25-1 and TRBJ1-2; D gene ambiguous. The germline V gene encodes CDR1 MGHDK and CDR2 SYGVNS. There are 15 residues in the CDR3. Deletions cut 4 bases from V and 4 bases from J, with 16 bases between. CDR3 sequence (DNA): TGTGCCAGCAGTGCTCGGGAGCGACCGTTCTATGGCTACACCTTC. As protein: CASSARERPFYGYTF.

The chain couples TRBV6-1 to TRBJ1-6; 9 bases are shared with TRBD1. From germline, CDR1 is MNHNS and CDR2 SASEGT. The CDR3 is made up of 15 amino acids. Trimming at V came to 6 bases and at J to 7 bases, leaving 7 bases not matched to a gene. CDR3 sequence (DNA): TGTGCCAGCAGCATGGGACAGGGTCTAAATTCACCCCTCCACTTT. Protein product: CASSMGQGLNSPLHF.

This chain connects TRBV9 to TRBJ2-7; D is possibly TRBD1 (6 bases). V shed 2 bases and J shed 0 bases, with 12 bases lying between them. The CDR3 loop spans 15 amino acids. The germline gives CDR1 SGDLS, CDR2 YYNGEE. Here the CDR3 reads CASSVGGSHSYEQYF. CDR3 sequence (DNA): TGTGCCAGCAGCGTTGGGGGCAGCCACTCCTACGAGCAGTACTTC. Full variable domain (outside the CDR3, taken from reference TRBV9 and TRBJ2-7): DSGVTQTPKHLITATGQRVTLRCSPRSGDLSVYWYQQSLDQGLQFLIQYYNGEERAKGNILERFSAQQFPDLHSELNLSSLELGDSALYFCASSVGGSHSYEQYFGPGTRLTVT.

This chain links TRBV29-1 with TRBJ1-4; D possibly corresponds to TRBD1 (6 bases). V was cut by 1 base and J by 5 bases, with 11 bases left in between. Germline assignment: CDR1 SQVTM and CDR2 ANQGSEA. This CDR3 is built from 14 residues. The CDR3 DNA follows: TGCAGCGTTGAAGTTCAGGGGAAAAATGAAAAACTGTTTTTT. Amino acids: CSVEVQGKNEKLFF.

The CDR3 loop is CASSQDSGQEWYSNQPQHF. DNA of the CDR3: TGCGCCAGCAGCCAAGACTCCGGACAGGAGTGGTATAGCAATCAGCCCCAGCATTTT. V and J are TRBV4-1 and TRBJ1-5, with 7 positions matching TRBD1. This CDR3 comprises 19 residues. The ends lost 0 bases at V and 0 bases at J; junction bases unmatched: 11. Germline CDR1 reads MGHRA; CDR2 reads YSYEKL.

This chain connects TRBV4-1 to TRBJ2-5; D unresolved. This CDR3 has 13 residues. Germline V gives CDR1 MGHRA, CDR2 YSYEKL. V lost 6 bases to trimming and J lost 0 bases, with 8 bases between them. As DNA, the CDR3 is TGCGCCAGCAGTCGACTGTACCAAGAGACCCAGTACTTC. Translated, it gives CASSRLYQETQYF.

The chain employs TRBV5-1 and TRBJ2-7; 7 nucleotides line up with TRBD1. The V and J ends lost 4 bases and 2 bases, in that order; junction bases with no gene match: 21. CDR1 and CDR2 (germline): SGHRS, YFSETQ. This CDR3 is built from 19 residues. This CDR3 is CASSDPGSGGPLVPYEQYF. The CDR3 DNA reads TGCGCCAGCAGCGACCCAGGCTCAGGGGGACCACTGGTTCCCTACGAGCAGTACTTC.

This clone was detected only once. V gene TRBV9 combines with J gene TRBJ2-7; tentative D call: TRBD2 (6 bases). The germline gives CDR1 SGDLS, CDR2 YYNGEE. The V end lost 4 bases, the J end lost 6 bases, and 20 bases lay between the germline ends. This CDR3 contains 15 residues. CDR3 coding DNA: TGTGCCAGCAGCCCACGTTCTGGAGGGGTGGGCGAGCAGTACTTC. This gives the protein CASSPRSGGVGEQYF.

This CDR3 is CASSILNTEAFF. In nucleotides, the CDR3 is TGTGCCAGCAGCATTTTGAACACTGAAGCTTTCTTT. V and J are TRBV6-1 and TRBJ1-1; no clear D gene. The CDR3 length is 12 residues. V was cut by 6 bases and J by 0 bases, with 5 bases left in between. The germline V gene has CDR1 MNHNS and CDR2 SASEGT.

The chain employs TRBV7-9 and TRBJ2-1; TRBD2 matches 8 bases. Germline V gives CDR1 SEHNR, CDR2 FQNEAQ (reference sequence). There are 18 residues in the CDR3. The V segment lost 2 bases and the J segment 8 bases; nucleotides outside the gene matches: 17. The CDR3 nucleotides are TGTGCCAGCAGCTTATTGGGCGGGGGGCCGTCGGAATTCTATGAGCAGTTCTTC. Translated: CASSLLGGGPSEFYEQFF.

This clone was detected only a few times. This chain links TRBV5-1 with TRBJ2-5; perhaps TRBD1 as D (6 bases). The germline gives CDR1 SGHRS, CDR2 YFSETQ. Deletions cut 5 bases from V and 1 base from J, with 15 bases between. The CDR3 spans 15 residues. CDR3 sequence reads: CASRARGEFQETQYF. The CDR3 nucleotides read TGCGCCAGCAGGGCCAGGGGAGAATTCCAAGAGACCCAGTACTTC.

The chain has TRBV5-1 and TRBJ2-7, with 7 bases that match TRBD1. This CDR3 contains 14 residues. J lost 3 bases, V lost 4 bases, and 7 bases had no gene match. The germline V gene has CDR1 SGHRS and CDR2 YFSETQ. The chain's CDR3 is CASSPVGQFYEQYF. The DNA for the CDR3 is TGCGCCAGCAGCCCGGTGGGACAGTTCTACGAGCAGTACTTC.

This sequence joins TRBV7-9 and TRBJ2-5; the D gene is possibly TRBD1 (5 bases). Germline CDR1 and CDR2: SEHNR and FQNEAQ (reference sequence). Deletions cut 3 bases from V and 5 bases from J, with 13 bases between. CDR3 length: 14 residues. The CDR3 region is CASSLGQARETQYF. CDR3 sequence (DNA): TGTGCCAGCAGCTTGGGGCAGGCGCGGGAGACCCAGTACTTC.

The chain employs TRBV7-9 and TRBJ2-7, with D possibly TRBD2 on 5 matching bases. In germline, CDR1 is SEHNR, CDR2 FQNEAQ (reference sequence). Trimming stripped 1 base from V and 11 bases from J, with 12 bases between. The CDR3 spans 12 residues. DNA for the CDR3: TGTGCCAGCAGCTTAGGGTCACTAGGAGAGTACTTC. Translated, it gives CASSLGSLGEYF.

The chain recombines TRBV28 with TRBJ2-2, with 10 positions matching TRBD2. J lost 5 bases, V lost 5 bases, and 2 bases had no gene match. Per the germline V gene, CDR1 is MDHEN and CDR2 is SYDVKM. This CDR3 comprises 14 residues. CDR3 nucleotide sequence: TGTGCCAGCAGTCGGACTAGCGGAACCGGGGAGCTGTTTTTT. This gives the protein CASSRTSGTGELFF.

This rearrangement joins TRBV6-4 to TRBJ1-2; D may be TRBD1 (6 bases). The CDR3 consists of 14 residues. Germline CDR1 MRHNA, CDR2 SNTAGT. With 4 bases removed from V and 0 bases from J, the gap between germline ends came to 9 bases. The CDR3 DNA follows: TGTGCCAGCAGTGGACAGGATTCTAACTATGGCTACACCTTC. Translated: CASSGQDSNYGYTF.

This chain connects TRBV5-4 to TRBJ1-4; 7 bases fit TRBD1. The CDR3 spans 16 residues. CDR1 is SGHNT and CDR2 is YYREEE in the germline V gene (reference sequence). After removal of 2 bases from V and 5 bases from J, the junction contained 9 bases not matched to a gene. The CDR3: CASSFGGSRGNEKLFF. The CDR3 nucleotides are TGTGCCAGCAGCTTTGGAGGCTCCAGGGGGAATGAAAAACTGTTTTTT.

In DNA, the CDR3 is TGTGCCAGCTCGCGGACAGGGTCCGGGCCTGCGAACACTGAAGCTTTCTTT. Translating gives CASSRTGSGPANTEAFF. The chain uses TRBV18 and TRBJ1-1; 8 bases match TRBD1. V trimming: 6 bases; J trimming: 1 base; junction bases outside the gene matches: 13. Germline V lookup: CDR1 KGHSH, CDR2 LQKENI. This CDR3 comprises 17 residues. Together with reference TRBV18 and TRBJ1-1, the CDR3 gives the full variable domain: NAGVMQNPRHLVRRRGQEARLRCSPMKGHSHVYWYRQLPEEGLKFMVYLQKENIIDESGMPKERFSAEFPKEGPSILRIQQVVRGDSAAYFCASSRTGSGPANTEAFFGQGTRLTVV.

The J gene is TRBJ2-3, the V gene TRBV5-5, with 8 bases aligning to TRBD1. V trimming: 4 bases; J trimming: 6 bases; junction bases outside the gene matches: 1. Germline-derived CDR1 and CDR2 are SGHKS and YYEKEE (reference sequence). This CDR3 has 12 residues. The CDR3 DNA reads as TGTGCCAGCAGCCGACAGGGGGATACGCAGTATTTT. It yields the protein CASSRQGDTQYF.

The chain joins TRBV7-2 to TRBJ2-1; TRBD1 agrees at 9 bases. The V gene's germline CDR1 is SGHTA and CDR2 FQGNSA. V dropped 7 bases and J dropped 5; count of bases not matched to a gene: 9. The CDR3 covers 15 residues. CDR3 sequence (DNA): TGTGCCAGCACCCAGACAGGGGGTTGGGACAATGAGCAGTTCTTC. Its protein is CASTQTGGWDNEQFF.

This clone appeared a single time. This chain connects TRBV7-9 to TRBJ2-7; 7 nucleotides match TRBD1. The junction had 9 bases not matched to a gene; V was cut back by 2 bases and J by 2 bases. CDR1 SEHNR and CDR2 FQNEAQ come from the germline V gene (reference sequence). This CDR3 comprises 16 residues. CDR3 DNA: TGTGCCAGCAGCTTATCGGGACAGAAAGATGCCTACGAGCAGTACTTC. Amino acid sequence: CASSLSGQKDAYEQYF.